Each of the 20 T cell receptor beta chains below was sequenced from the same sample in a study of shared clonotypes between healthy human individuals (dated by TCRdb to the early 2020s). Receptor amplification or capture employed the immunoSEQ multiplex PCR assay. TCRdb holds this immuneACCESS table with in-frame rearrangements only. Some clones are missing; in checked studies, unresolved V genes explain under half, and the rest has no known cause. In all, the sample holds about 2.4 million clones, and approximately 93% of those were seen once. 0.36% of the sample comes from the top ten. The sequenced sample consisted of naive CD4+ T cells from PBMCs. Interpreted using the paper, the cell subset or site label stands for: CD45RA+ positively selected. The source of these receptors is a man aged 18 to 30 in good health. Some clones in this sample may be carry-over from other donors' samples.

Turning to this clone: Other nucleotide sequences in the sample specify the same CDR3. The genes are TRBV19 and TRBJ1-5; unclear D gene. CDR3 size: 13 residues. Between the trimmed V and J ends, which lost 3 bases and 3 bases, there was a span of 6 bases. CDR1 is LNHDA and CDR2 is SQIVND in the germline V gene (reference sequence). The chain's CDR3 is CASSIRNNQPQHF. The CDR3 DNA sequence: TGTGCCAGTAGTATTCGGAACAATCAGCCCCAGCATTTT. Supplemented by reference TRBV19 and TRBJ1-5, the full variable domain reads DGGITQSPKYLFRKEGQNVTLSCEQNLNHDAMYWYRQDPGQGLRLIYYSQIVNDFQKGDIAEGYSVSREKKESFPLTVTSAQKNPTAFYLCASSIRNNQPQHFGDGTRLSIL.

This clone was recorded a few times. The rearrangement links TRBV30 to TRBJ2-2; D remains ambiguous. This CDR3 has 12 amino acids. Germline CDR1 GTSNPN, CDR2 SVGIG (reference sequence). V gave up 2 bases and J gave up 6 bases, with 7 bases separating them. The CDR3 here is CAWSYGAGELFF. The CDR3 nucleotides read TGTGCCTGGAGTTATGGGGCCGGGGAGCTGTTTTTT.

The chain uses TRBV5-4 and TRBJ2-3, with D possibly TRBD2 on 5 matching bases. The CDR3 has 13 residues. The V end was cut by 1 base, the J end by 4 bases, with 7 bases between. In germline, CDR1 is SGHNT, CDR2 YYREEE (reference sequence). As DNA, the CDR3 is TGTGCCAGCAGCTTGCCGGGGTCAGATACGCAGTATTTT. Translation: CASSLPGSDTQYF. Together with reference TRBV5-4 and TRBJ2-3, the CDR3 gives the full variable domain: ETGVTQSPTHLIKTRGQQVTLRCSSQSGHNTVSWYQQALGQGPQFIFQYYREEENGRGNFPPRFSGLQFPNYSSELNVNALELDDSALYLCASSLPGSDTQYFGPGTRLTVL.

The chain couples TRBV6-1 to TRBJ1-2; no reliable D call. This CDR3 is 12 amino acids long. Per the germline V gene, CDR1 is MNHNS and CDR2 is SASEGT. The V and J ends lost 6 bases and 6 bases respectively, with 11 bases between them. The chain's CDR3 is CASSPPGDGYTF. For the CDR3, the DNA is TGTGCCAGCAGCCCACCCGGGGATGGCTACACCTTC.

The chain uses TRBV6-5 and TRBJ1-5; D is uncertain. V gave up 6 bases and J gave up 0 bases, with 12 bases separating them. Looked up from germline, CDR1 is MNHEY and CDR2 is SVGAGI. The CDR3 is 15 residues long. The DNA for the CDR3 is TGTGCCAGCAGCTCGGGATTTTATAGCAATCAGCCCCAGCATTTT. The encoded protein is CASSSGFYSNQPQHF.

This clone was seen a single time. V usage is TRBV7-3 and J usage is TRBJ2-3; a possible D gene is TRBD2 (6 bases). The CDR3 runs 15 residues. Germline CDR1 reads SGHTA; CDR2 reads FQGTGA. The V end was cut by 5 bases, the J end by 5 bases, with 17 bases between. The CDR3 spells CASSPGFAGIDTQYF. The CDR3 nucleotides read TGTGCCAGCAGCCCCGGTTTTGCGGGAATAGATACGCAGTATTTT.

The chain combines TRBV19 with TRBJ2-7, with TRBD2 as a possible D gene (6 bases). Germline assignment: CDR1 LNHDA and CDR2 SQIVND (reference sequence). V lost 3 bases and J 6 bases, leaving 15 bases between the germline ends. The CDR3 length is 14 residues. The CDR3 region is CASSILGGTGEQYF. The CDR3 DNA sequence: TGTGCCAGTAGTATCCTCGGCGGGACGGGCGAGCAGTACTTC.

The genes are TRBV11-2 and TRBJ2-7; D uncertain. The CDR3 covers 11 residues. The ends were cut back, 2 bases at V and 9 bases at J, with 8 bases in the middle. Germline-derived CDR1 and CDR2 are SGHAT and FQNNGV. The DNA for the CDR3 is TGTGCCAGCAGCTTAATACTGGGGCAGTACTTC. Residues: CASSLILGQYF.

V is TRBV6-4 and J is TRBJ2-1, with 9 bases matching TRBD2. This CDR3 contains 16 residues. Germline V gives CDR1 MRHNA, CDR2 SNTAGT. V lost 4 bases, J lost 3 bases, and 7 bases stayed unmatched. For the CDR3, the DNA is TGTGCCAGCAGTGGAAGACTAGCGGAACACTACAATGAGCAGTTCTTC. Amino acids: CASSGRLAEHYNEQFF.

This chain uses TRBV6-6 with TRBJ2-2; a possible D gene is TRBD2 (6 bases). Trimming removed 0 bases at V and 3 bases at J, with 11 bases between. CDR3 length: 16 residues. CDR1 is MNHNY, CDR2 SVGAGI, per germline (reference sequence). The DNA for the CDR3 is TGTGCCAGCAGTTACTCGACCGGGACTGACACCGGGGAGCTGTTTTTT. Amino acids: CASSYSTGTDTGELFF.

Details on this clone: Within the sample, other DNA sequences also encode this same CDR3. The chain links TRBV28 to TRBJ2-2; no reliable D call. Trimming took 5 bases from V and 6 from J, leaving 4 bases between them. The germline V gene has CDR1 MDHEN and CDR2 SYDVKM. This CDR3 has 11 amino acids. The CDR3 nucleotides are TGTGCCAGCAGTCGACCCGGGGAGCTGTTTTTT. It specifies CASSRPGELFF.

This chain connects TRBV4-3 to TRBJ1-4; no clear D. This CDR3 region has 15 residues. Between the trimmed V and J ends, which lost 0 bases and 0 bases, there was a span of 5 bases. Germline V gene data show CDR1 as LGHNA and CDR2 as YSLEER. CDR3 DNA: TGCGCCAGCAGCCAAGAGAGTGCAACTAATGAAAAACTGTTTTTT. Translation: CASSQESATNEKLFF.

CDR3 DNA: TGCGCCAGCAGCCAGGGGACAGGAGCCAAAAACATTCAGTACTTC. Its protein is CASSQGTGAKNIQYF. The chain links TRBV4-3 to TRBJ2-4; TRBD1 agrees at 8 bases. The CDR3 is made up of 15 amino acids. Germline V gene lookup returns CDR1 LGHNA and CDR2 YSLEER. V shed 3 bases, J shed 0 bases, and the junction held 1 base outside the gene matches.

The rearrangement joins TRBV25-1 to TRBJ2-7; 13 nucleotides align to TRBD2. This CDR3 has 14 residues. With 6 bases clipped from V and 4 bases from J, the junction kept 3 bases outside the gene matches. The germline gives CDR1 MGHDK, CDR2 SYGVNS. The CDR3 DNA follows: TGTGCCAGCAGCACTAGCGGGAGGGAGTACGAGCAGTACTTC. It yields the protein CASSTSGREYEQYF.

The chain couples TRBV5-1 to TRBJ1-1; a possible D gene is TRBD1 (6 bases). CDR1 is SGHRS, CDR2 YFSETQ, per germline. The ends were cut back, 3 bases at V and 4 bases at J, with 10 bases in the middle. The CDR3 loop spans 13 amino acids. CDR3 in amino acids: CASSYTGSTEAFF. CDR3 nucleotides: TGCGCCAGCAGCTACACAGGGAGCACTGAAGCTTTCTTT.

This rearrangement joins TRBV28 to TRBJ2-7; D is unresolved. The CDR3 has 14 amino acids. V was cut by 0 bases and J by 3 bases, with 9 bases left in between. Germline V CDR1 and CDR2: MDHEN, SYDVKM. The DNA for the CDR3 is TGTGCCAGCAGTTTATGGGCCAAGCTCTACGAGCAGTACTTC. This encodes CASSLWAKLYEQYF.

The V gene is TRBV5-1, the J gene TRBJ2-2; 12 bases are shared with TRBD1. J gave up 7 bases and V 5 bases, and 6 bases lay outside the gene matches. Germline V gives CDR1 SGHRS, CDR2 YFSETQ. CDR3 size: 15 residues. This chain's CDR3 is CASRSGTGGGGELFF. In DNA form, the CDR3 reads TGCGCCAGCAGGTCCGGGACAGGGGGCGGCGGGGAGCTGTTTTTT.

V and J are TRBV4-3 and TRBJ2-7; perhaps TRBD2 as D (6 bases). Germline V gene data show CDR1 as LGHNA and CDR2 as YSLEER. V dropped 1 base and J dropped 3 bases, with 13 bases sitting between them. The CDR3 loop spans 15 amino acids. The CDR3 here is CASSQGVAALYEQYF. CDR3 nucleotides: TGCGCCAGCAGCCAAGGGGTAGCGGCACTCTACGAGCAGTACTTC.

The chain is built from TRBV29-1 and TRBJ2-1; 8 nucleotides agree with TRBD2. V lost 7 bases and J lost 9; bases outside the gene matches: 20. Germline values: CDR1 SQVTM, CDR2 ANQGSEA. This CDR3 has 16 residues. The CDR3 spells CSDLLLRGGRIFEQFF. DNA of the CDR3: TGCAGCGACCTTCTACTTCGGGGGGGGCGCATTTTTGAGCAGTTCTTC.

This chain connects TRBV28 to TRBJ2-1, with D tentatively TRBD2 (5 bases). In germline, CDR1 is MDHEN, CDR2 SYDVKM. V lost 2 bases to trimming and J lost 7 bases, with 15 bases between them. This CDR3 is built from 15 residues. The CDR3 DNA reads as TGTGCCAGCAGTTTAAGAGGGATCACGACGAATGAGCAGTTCTTC. Its protein product is CASSLRGITTNEQFF.